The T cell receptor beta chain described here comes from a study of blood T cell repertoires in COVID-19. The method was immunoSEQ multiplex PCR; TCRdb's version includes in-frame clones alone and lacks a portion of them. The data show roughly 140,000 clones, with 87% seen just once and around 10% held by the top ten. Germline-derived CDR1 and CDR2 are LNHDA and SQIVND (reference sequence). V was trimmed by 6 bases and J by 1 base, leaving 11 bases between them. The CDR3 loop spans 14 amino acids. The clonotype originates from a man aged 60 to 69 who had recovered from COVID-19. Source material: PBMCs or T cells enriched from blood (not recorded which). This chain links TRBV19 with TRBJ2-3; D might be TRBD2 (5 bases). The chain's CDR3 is CASRAGGGTDTQYF. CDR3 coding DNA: TGTGCCAGTAGGGCCGGAGGCGGCACAGATACGCAGTATTTT.